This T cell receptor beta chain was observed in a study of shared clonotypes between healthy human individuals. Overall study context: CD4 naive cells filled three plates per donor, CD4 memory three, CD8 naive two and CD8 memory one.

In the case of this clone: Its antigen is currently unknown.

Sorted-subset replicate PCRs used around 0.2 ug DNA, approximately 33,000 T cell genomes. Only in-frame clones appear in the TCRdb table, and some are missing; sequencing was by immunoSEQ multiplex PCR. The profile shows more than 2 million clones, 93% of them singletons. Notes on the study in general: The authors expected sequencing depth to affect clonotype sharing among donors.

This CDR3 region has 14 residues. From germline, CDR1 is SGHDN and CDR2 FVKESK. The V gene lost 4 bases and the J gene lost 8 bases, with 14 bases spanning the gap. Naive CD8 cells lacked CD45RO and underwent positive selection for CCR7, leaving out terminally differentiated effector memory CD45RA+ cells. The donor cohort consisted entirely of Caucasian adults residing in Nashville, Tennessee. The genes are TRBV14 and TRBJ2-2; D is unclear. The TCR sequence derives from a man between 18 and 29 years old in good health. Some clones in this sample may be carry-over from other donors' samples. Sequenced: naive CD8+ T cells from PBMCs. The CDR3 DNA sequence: TGTGCCAGCAGCCTCGGGCCCCTGGCTGGGGAGCTGTTTTTT. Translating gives CASSLGPLAGELFF.